The T cell receptor (beta chain) under discussion was sequenced for a study of vaccination and CD4 T cells after COVID-19. Turning to the study itself: Convalescent cases comprised fewer than ten mild and one severe, all SARS-CoV-2 positive by nasal swab PCR. Median time from second vaccine dose to sampling was 72 days (14 to 241).

Treatment denoted: approximately 9-day PBMC culture with coronavirus spike peptide pools or control peptides (ViraFEST assay). Peptide-pool expansion of antigen-specific T cells preceded TCR sequencing in ViraFEST. Cultures used around 2 million PBMCs per well, about 10 IU/ml IL-2 and around 9.2 ug/ml peptides. Worth noting for this clonotype: Its antigen is not identified.

The Oncomine TCR Beta short-read assay was applied to DNA of cultured CD4+ T cells. TCRdb used MiXCR to reprocess the PCR reads, holding one entry per CDR3 protein. The sample holds around 21,000 distinct CDR3 sequences, roughly three fifths seen once. The V gene's germline CDR1 is LGHNA and CDR2 YSLEER. The CDR3 has 14 residues. V gave up 4 bases and J gave up 5 bases, with 14 bases separating them. The sequenced sample consisted of CD4+ T cells from blood, cultured in vitro. The clonotype comes from a human donor who had recovered from COVID-19. J is TRBJ1-2 and V is TRBV4-3, with TRBD1 as a possible D gene (6 bases). Here the CDR3 DNA reads TGCGCCAGCAGCCGTGAAGCAGGGGCATATGGCTACACCTTC. This encodes CASSREAGAYGYTF.